These 15 T cell receptor beta chains originate from one sample sequenced in a study of T cell responses to AZD1222 COVID-19 vaccine. Profiled with immunoSEQ multiplex PCR; TCRdb holds only in-frame clones, not every one. Of 25,000 to 35,000 clones in the sample, approximately 93% are singletons; the top ten hold about 41%. The sequences come from peripheral blood, collected on day 0 of AZD1222 vaccination. These receptor sequences come from an adult in good health.

The rearrangement uses TRBV7-7 and TRBJ2-1, with 9 bases matching TRBD2. CDR3 size: 15 residues. Germline assignment: CDR1 SSHAT and CDR2 FNYEAQ (reference sequence). J lost 7 bases, V lost 1 base, and 5 bases had no gene match. The CDR3 here is CASSLEATSGNEQFF. CDR3 DNA sequence: TGTGCCAGCAGCTTAGAGGCGACTAGCGGAAATGAGCAGTTCTTC.

The chain is built from TRBV5-1 and TRBJ2-5; tentative D call: TRBD2 (5 bases). CDR3 length equals 16 residues. The germline V gene has CDR1 SGHRS and CDR2 YFSETQ. Trimming left V 0 bases short and J 5 bases short, with 17 bases between. The CDR3 sequence: CASSLEADLRGETQYF. For the CDR3, the DNA is TGCGCCAGCAGCTTGGAGGCCGACCTGAGAGGGGAGACCCAGTACTTC.

The V gene is TRBV4-2, the J gene TRBJ1-2, with D hard to call. V lost 0 bases and J 4 bases, leaving 15 bases between the germline ends. Germline V gene lookup returns CDR1 LGHNA and CDR2 YNFKEQ. The CDR3 has 16 amino acids. DNA for the CDR3: TGTGCCAGCAGCCAAGATAAAGGGTTAACTGGCTATGGCTACACCTTC. This encodes CASSQDKGLTGYGYTF.

This chain's CDR3 is CASSSTDYEQYF. The CDR3, as DNA: TGTGCCAGCAGTTCTACAGACTACGAGCAGTACTTC. The chain uses TRBV6-6 and TRBJ2-7; D is ambiguous. The V end lost 4 bases, the J end lost 3 bases, and 7 bases lay between the germline ends. The germline gives CDR1 MNHNY, CDR2 SVGAGI (reference sequence). CDR3 size: 12 residues.

V gene TRBV5-6 combines with J gene TRBJ1-1; 9 bases align to TRBD1. V shed 5 bases, J shed 1 base, and the junction held 12 bases outside the gene matches. From germline, CDR1 is SGHDT and CDR2 YYEEEE. The CDR3 totals 17 residues. In DNA form, the CDR3 reads TGTGCCAGCAGGCAGACAGGGGGTACGTGGCGGAACACTGAAGCTTTCTTT. Its protein product is CASRQTGGTWRNTEAFF.

This chain connects TRBV5-1 to TRBJ2-1; 8 nucleotides line up with TRBD1. Germline V gene data show CDR1 as SGHRS and CDR2 as YFSETQ. V was pared by 0 bases and J by 10 bases, with 3 bases of the junction left unmatched. The CDR3 loop spans 13 amino acids. CDR3 residues: CASSLVWDREQFF. CDR3 in DNA: TGCGCCAGCAGCTTGGTCTGGGACAGGGAGCAGTTCTTC.

The V call is TRBV12-3 or TRBV12-4, the J call TRBJ1-5; 9 positions match TRBD1. With V trimmed by 4 bases and J by 7 bases, 2 bases remained unmatched. There are 13 residues in the CDR3. The chain's CDR3 is CASSSQGAQPQHF. CDR3 in DNA: TGTGCCAGCAGTTCACAGGGGGCCCAGCCCCAGCATTTT.

The gene calls are TRBV4-2 and TRBJ2-2; D remains unclear. Trimming left V 0 bases short and J 2 bases short, with 10 bases between. Germline assignment: CDR1 LGHNA and CDR2 YNFKEQ. CDR3 length: 16 amino acids. CDR3 amino acids: CASSQDAGRNTGELFF. In nucleotides, the CDR3 is TGTGCCAGCAGCCAAGATGCAGGTAGAAACACCGGGGAGCTGTTTTTT.

The rearrangement joins TRBV6-5 to TRBJ1-4; 10 nucleotides match TRBD1. The CDR3 runs to 14 residues. V lost 7 bases, J lost 5 bases, and 4 bases stayed unmatched. Germline V gives CDR1 MNHEY, CDR2 SVGAGI. The CDR3 DNA follows: TGTGCCAGCACCCCGGGACAGGGGAATGAAAAACTGTTTTTT. The encoded protein is CASTPGQGNEKLFF.

This sequence joins TRBV19 and TRBJ1-5; D is possibly TRBD1 (6 bases). CDR3 length equals 13 residues. The ends were cut back, 5 bases at V and 8 bases at J, with 13 bases in the middle. Germline CDR1 reads LNHDA; CDR2 reads SQIVND (reference sequence). The chain's CDR3 is CASSSGRQEPQHF. The CDR3 DNA reads TGTGCCAGTAGTTCAGGGCGACAGGAGCCCCAGCATTTT. The full variable domain, in which reference TRBV19 and TRBJ1-5 provide the parts outside the CDR3, is DGGITQSPKYLFRKEGQNVTLSCEQNLNHDAMYWYRQDPGQGLRLIYYSQIVNDFQKGDIAEGYSVSREKKESFPLTVTSAQKNPTAFYLCASSSGRQEPQHFGDGTRLSIL.

The chain combines TRBV23-1 with TRBJ2-7, with D tentatively TRBD1 or TRBD2 (6 bases each). TRBV23-1 qualifies as an ORF whose function is uncertain. The CDR3 sequence is 15 residues long. The V end lost 3 bases, the J end lost 6 bases, and 18 bases lay between the germline ends. DNA for the CDR3: TGCGCCAGCAGTCAGTTGAGAGGGGGGCCGGTCGAGCAGTACTTC. This sequence encodes CASSQLRGGPVEQYF.

This clone came up a few times. The chain recombines TRBV6-5 with TRBJ2-5; D unclear. The CDR3 spans 13 residues. CDR1 is MNHEY, CDR2 SVGAGI, per germline. Between the trimmed V and J ends, which lost 6 bases and 7 bases, there was a span of 15 bases. The CDR3 DNA follows: TGTGCCAGCAGATCGTCCCCCCCGGGGACCCAGTACTTC. Residues: CASRSSPPGTQYF.

The chain joins TRBV11-2 to TRBJ1-5; D remains ambiguous. Looked up from germline, CDR1 is SGHAT and CDR2 is FQNNGV. The CDR3 is 13 amino acids. V shed 0 bases and J shed 6 bases, with 6 bases lying between them. CDR3 DNA sequence: TGTGCCAGCAGCTTAGAACCCGGTCAGCCCCAGCATTTT. This sequence encodes CASSLEPGQPQHF. Filled out from reference TRBV11-2 and TRBJ1-5, the complete variable domain reads EAGVAQSPRYKIIEKRQSVAFWCNPISGHATLYWYQQILGQGPKLLIQFQNNGVVDDSQLPKDRFSAERLKGVDSTLKIQPAKLEDSAVYLCASSLEPGQPQHFGDGTRLSIL.

The genes are TRBV7-6 and TRBJ2-5; D not resolved. The V end was cut by 0 bases, the J end by 1 base, with 9 bases between. The CDR3 length is 15 residues. Germline values: CDR1 SGHVS, CDR2 FNYEAQ. The CDR3 nucleotides read TGTGCCAGCAGCTTAGCGGCGCTCATCCAAGAGACCCAGTACTTC. This codes for CASSLAALIQETQYF.

This rearrangement joins TRBV7-2 to TRBJ2-5, with 9 bases identical to TRBD1. J was trimmed by 4 bases and V by 4 bases; bases with no gene match: 4. Per germline, CDR1 SGHTA and CDR2 FQGNSA. The CDR3 spans 14 residues. CDR3 sequence (DNA): TGTGCCAGCAGCTCTCTGACAGGGGGAGAGACCCAGTACTTC. Amino acid sequence: CASSSLTGGETQYF.